The present TCR beta chain was sequenced within a study of CXCR3-negative and CXCR3-positive naive CD8 T cells (dated by TCRdb to the late 2010s). Regarding the research as a whole: In total, 120 million to 150 million TRB reads were obtained, corresponding to roughly 1.5 +/- 0.3 million reads per library. The diversity and physicochemical repertoire analyses included roughly ten donors pooled from two independent experiments. Naive subsets from several donors and memory cells from 3 donors were included in the TRBV-TRBJ cluster analysis. On the study overall, not on this receptor specifically: Repertoire diversity was comparably high in both naive subsets but much lower in memory CD8+ T cells. Naive CXCR3-negative and CXCR3-positive cells from the same donor showed similar TRBV-TRBJ usage, whereas memory cells showed distinct patterns. Surface CD5, linked to self-reactivity in mice, was comparable between naive subsets; TCR interaction strength was therefore also inferred from TRB CDR3 physicochemical properties. Because CXCR3 expression was partially decreased after cryopreservation, freshly isolated PBMCs were used for most assays. TRB CDR3s from CXCR3-positive naive cells showed higher hydrophobicity (lower Kidera factor 4), lower energy, and higher strength and volume indices than CXCR3-negative naive cells.

For each CD8+ T cell subset, flow sorting was done in triplicate, and roughly 330,000 cells per subset went directly into RLT lysis buffer. To exclude memory contaminants, naive CD8+ T cells were stringently defined as CD45RO-CCR7+CD27+CD95-. Standard density gradient centrifugation was used to isolate peripheral blood mononuclear cells from buffy coats. Naive CXCR3-negative and CXCR3-positive CD8+ T cells were flow-sorted using a FACSAria III. An RNeasy Mini Kit was used to extract total RNA from the sorted cells. Sequencing relied on a NextSeq 550. The Human TCR Profiling Kit (MiLaboratory) was used to make UMI-labeled 5' RACE TRB cDNA libraries. cDNA synthesis used the entire amount of extracted RNA, and PCR amplification then used the entire amount of cDNA produced. Libraries were prepared in parallel with an identical number of PCR cycles. The authors' pipeline ran thus. With a requirement of at least two reads per UMI, MIGEC and MiXCR extracted about 50,000 +/- 10,000 unique UMI-labeled TRB cDNA molecules per library. On average, approximately 40,000 +/- 10,000 functional in-frame TRB CDR3 nucleotide clonotypes lacking stop codons were found per library. After downsampling to 5000 UMI-labeled TRB molecules per sample, diversity metrics such as normalized Shannon-Wiener and Chao1 were calculated in VDJtools. VDJtools was used to calculate clonotype-size-weighted physicochemical properties of the central five CDR3 residues, namely interaction energy, strength, volume and Kidera factor 4. After the reads were reprocessed by TCRdb, one entry was made per CDR3 protein sequence, with no DNA. None of the V and J calls come from the authors' own analysis; TCRdb made them. The record for this sample contains over 150,000 distinct CDR3 sequences. The ten largest make up 0.45% to 0.6% of the sample.

Counted from cysteine to phenylalanine, this CDR3 has 14 amino acids. No DNA is recorded. Via the germline V gene, CDR1 is MDHEN and CDR2 SYDVKM. Concerning this clonotype: The antigen it recognizes is unknown.

The sequenced sample consisted of naive CXCR3+ CD8+ T cells from blood. The sample's cell subset or site, from its label and the paper: CD45RO-CCR7+CD27+CD95- naive CD8+ T cells expressing CXCR3 (TNR3+). The rearranged segments are TRBV28 and TRBJ2-7; the D call from TCRdb, TRBD1, cannot be confirmed without DNA. The source is a human donor in good health. Some clones in this sample may be carry-over from other donors' samples. The CDR3 here reads CASRGQGSNYEQYF.